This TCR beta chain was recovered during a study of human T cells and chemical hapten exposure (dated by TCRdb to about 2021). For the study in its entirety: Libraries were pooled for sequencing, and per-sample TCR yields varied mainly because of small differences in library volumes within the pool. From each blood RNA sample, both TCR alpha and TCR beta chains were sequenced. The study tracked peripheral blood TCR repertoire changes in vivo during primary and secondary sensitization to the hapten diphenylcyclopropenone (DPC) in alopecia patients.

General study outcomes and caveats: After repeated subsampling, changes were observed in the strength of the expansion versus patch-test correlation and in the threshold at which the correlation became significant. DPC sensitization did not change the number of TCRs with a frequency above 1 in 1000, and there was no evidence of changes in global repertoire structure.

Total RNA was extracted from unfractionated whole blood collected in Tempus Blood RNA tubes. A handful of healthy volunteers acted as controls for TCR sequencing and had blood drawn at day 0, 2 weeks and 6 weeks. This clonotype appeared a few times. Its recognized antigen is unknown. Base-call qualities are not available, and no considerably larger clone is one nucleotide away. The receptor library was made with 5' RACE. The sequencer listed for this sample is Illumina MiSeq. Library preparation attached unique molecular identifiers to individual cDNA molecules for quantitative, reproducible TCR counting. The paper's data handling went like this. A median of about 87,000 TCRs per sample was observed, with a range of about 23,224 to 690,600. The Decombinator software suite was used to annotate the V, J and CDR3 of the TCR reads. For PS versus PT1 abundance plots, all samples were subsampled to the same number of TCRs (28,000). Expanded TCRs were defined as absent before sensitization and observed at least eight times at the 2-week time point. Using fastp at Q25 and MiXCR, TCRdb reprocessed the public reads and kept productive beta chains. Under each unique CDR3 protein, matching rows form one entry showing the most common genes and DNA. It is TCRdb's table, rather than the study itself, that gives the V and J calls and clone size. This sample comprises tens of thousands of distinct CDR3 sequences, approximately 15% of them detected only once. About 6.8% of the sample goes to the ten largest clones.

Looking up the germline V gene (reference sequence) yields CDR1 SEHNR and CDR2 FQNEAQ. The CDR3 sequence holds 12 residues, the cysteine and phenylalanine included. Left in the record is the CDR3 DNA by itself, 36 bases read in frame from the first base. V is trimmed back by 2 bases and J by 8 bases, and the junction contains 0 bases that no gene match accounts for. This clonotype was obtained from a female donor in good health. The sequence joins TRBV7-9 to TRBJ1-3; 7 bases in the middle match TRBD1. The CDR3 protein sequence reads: CASSLQGDTIYF. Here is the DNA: TGTGCCAGCAGCTTACAGGGGGACACCATATATTTT.